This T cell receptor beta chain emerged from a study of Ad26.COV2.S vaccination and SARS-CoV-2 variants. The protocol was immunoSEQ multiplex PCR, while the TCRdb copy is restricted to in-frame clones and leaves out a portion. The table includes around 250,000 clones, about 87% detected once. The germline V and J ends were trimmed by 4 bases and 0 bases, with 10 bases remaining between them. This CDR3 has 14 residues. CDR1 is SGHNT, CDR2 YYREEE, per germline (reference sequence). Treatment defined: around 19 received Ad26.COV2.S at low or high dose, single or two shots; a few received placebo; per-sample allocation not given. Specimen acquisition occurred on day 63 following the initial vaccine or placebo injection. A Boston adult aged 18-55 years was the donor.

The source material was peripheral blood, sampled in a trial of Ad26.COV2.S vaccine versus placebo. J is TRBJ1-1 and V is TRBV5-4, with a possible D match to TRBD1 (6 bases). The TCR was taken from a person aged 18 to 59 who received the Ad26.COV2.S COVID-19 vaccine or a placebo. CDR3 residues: CASSRGAVNTEAFF. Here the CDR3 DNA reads TGTGCCAGCAGCCGGGGGGCAGTGAACACTGAAGCTTTCTTT.